This TCR beta chain was recovered during a study of cytomegalovirus exposure and HLA in healthy donors. Note on this clone: What it binds is not known.

Both 60 Vbeta primers and 13 Jbeta primers went into the PCR. Source study methods: About 10 million shared chains were among some 75 million unique TCR beta chains counted in a later analysis. TCRdb's table, derived via immunoSEQ multiplex PCR, lists solely in-frame clones and lacks some. V, J and clone size were drawn from that table, and D and trimming were deduced from the DNA. The sample holds some 150,000 clones; 65% to 75% are singletons and the top ten take approximately 4.3%. Study-wide results and limits: Accurate predictions that matched the HLA-A and HLA-B alleles of most subjects were reportedly made from TCR beta sequences. When analyzed later, a missense DCLRE1C variant was found to be linked to TCR beta V- and J-gene trimming. Serostatus for CMV was the only available immune exposure information.

Trimming stripped 3 bases from V and 2 bases from J, with 11 bases between. This CDR3 contains 14 residues. CDR1 SGHNT and CDR2 YYREEE come from the germline V gene (reference sequence). Sequencing was carried out using PBMCs. This TCR came from a man in his sixties in good health and CMV-seronegative. The chain couples TRBV5-4 to TRBJ2-5; the D gene is possibly TRBD1 (6 bases). The CDR3 coding sequence is TGTGCCAGCAGCTCAACTGGACAGCAAGAGACCCAGTACTTC. Protein sequence: CASSSTGQQETQYF.